This T cell receptor (beta chain) was captured in a study of identical twins. CDR1 and CDR2 from the germline V gene are SGHDT and YYEEEE. With V trimmed by 4 bases and J by 7 bases, 7 bases remained unmatched. This CDR3 spans 14 amino acids. TCRdb re-called the 5' RACE reads through MiXCR, storing one row per CDR3 protein. The data contain hundreds of thousands of distinct CDR3 sequences, roughly 6% of them singletons. This clonotype came up a few times. This receptor was identified in a man aged 18-30 years in good health. The chain links TRBV5-6 to TRBJ1-4, with 7 nucleotides matching TRBD1. The specimen sequenced was naive T cells sorted from blood. This chain's CDR3 is CASSTRDRREKLFF. The CDR3, as DNA: TGTGCCAGCAGCACGCGGGACAGACGTGAAAAACTGTTTTTT.